The 11 T cell receptor beta chains listed next were all sequenced from one sample in a study of cytomegalovirus exposure and HLA in healthy donors. In the PCR, 60 Vbeta and 13 Jbeta primers were used. Assay used: immunoSEQ multiplex PCR; TCRdb lists only in-frame clones, some missing. The sample has 120,000 to 150,000 clones, roughly 83% seen once. The specimen was PBMCs. The receptor set was obtained from a man between 35 and 55 years old in good health and CMV-seropositive.

The chain uses TRBV11-3 and TRBJ2-1, with 8 bases matching TRBD1. The CDR3 consists of 16 residues. Germline V CDR1 and CDR2: SGHNT, YENEEA. Germline trimming cut 1 base from V and 9 bases from J; bases unmatched to any gene: 11. CDR3 region: CASSLAVVAGGLEQFF. The CDR3 nucleotides read TGTGCCAGCAGCTTAGCGGTCGTCGCAGGGGGCCTTGAGCAGTTCTTC.

The chain has TRBV7-2 and TRBJ2-2, with D possibly TRBD1 on 5 matching bases. Germline loops: CDR1 SGHTA, CDR2 FQGNSA. With 1 base removed from V and 7 bases from J, the gap between germline ends came to 10 bases. The CDR3 length is 14 residues. This CDR3 reads CASSLVYRGGELFF. CDR3 sequence (DNA): TGTGCCAGCAGCTTAGTTTATAGGGGCGGGGAGCTGTTTTTT.

Details on this clone: An end of the junction does not agree with germline; a read error may underlie this. The chain couples TRBV7-9 to TRBJ2-7, with 7 bases lining up with TRBD1. The germline gives CDR1 SEHNR, CDR2 FQNEAQ (reference sequence). This CDR3 region has 17 residues. In nucleotides, the CDR3 is TGTTCCAGCAGCTTAGGGGGCGACAGCCATGTAGACTACGAGCAGTACTTC. Residues: CSSSLGGDSHVDYEQYF.

The chain uses TRBV11-1 and TRBJ2-7; no clear D gene. The CDR3 length is 14 residues. Trimming took 2 bases from V and 7 from J, leaving 15 bases between them. Germline loops: CDR1 SGHAT, CDR2 FQDESV (reference sequence). The CDR3 region has the DNA TGTGCCAGCAGCTTACTCTCCCACATTTATGAGCAGTACTTC. It yields the protein CASSLLSHIYEQYF.

In DNA form, the CDR3 reads TGTGCTAGTGGTTTGGTACGGAACAGGGGGTTCGGGGAGCTGTTTTTT. This sequence encodes CASGLVRNRGFGELFF. The chain joins TRBV12-5 to TRBJ2-2; 8 nucleotides match TRBD1. V lost 0 bases and J lost 7; bases outside the gene matches: 7. Germline-derived CDR1 and CDR2 are LGHNT and FRNRAP. The CDR3 has 16 amino acids. The full variable domain, in which reference TRBV12-5 and TRBJ2-2 provide the parts outside the CDR3, is DARVTQTPRHKVTEMGQEVTMRCQPILGHNTVFWYRQTMMQGLELLAYFRNRAPLDDSGMPKDRFSAEMPDATLATLKIQPSEPRDSAVYFCASGLVRNRGFGELFFGEGSRLTVL.

J is TRBJ1-2 and V is TRBV30; perhaps TRBD1 as D (6 bases). Looked up from germline, CDR1 is GTSNPN and CDR2 is SVGIG (reference sequence). This CDR3 comprises 14 residues. V was clipped by 2 bases and J by 4 bases, with 14 bases between them. CDR3 nucleotide sequence: TGTGCCTGGAGTTCCACAGGGAGCGGCTATGGCTACACCTTC. Amino acids: CAWSSTGSGYGYTF.

This clone was found a few times. The sample carries other DNA sequences with the same CDR3. The rearrangement joins TRBV5-1 to TRBJ1-1; D is ambiguous. The CDR3 sequence is 11 residues long. Per germline, CDR1 SGHRS and CDR2 YFSETQ. Trimming cost V 3 bases and J 3 bases, with 3 bases left between them. CDR3 in amino acids: CASSSDTEAFF. The CDR3 region has the DNA TGCGCCAGCAGCTCGGACACTGAAGCTTTCTTT.

The chain is built from TRBV19 and TRBJ2-3; D is possibly TRBD2 (6 bases). V was cut by 3 bases and J by 0 bases, with 7 bases left in between. The germline V gene has CDR1 LNHDA and CDR2 SQIVND (reference sequence). The CDR3 extends over 14 amino acids. The CDR3 bases are TGTGCCAGTAGTATCGGGGGAAGCACAGATACGCAGTATTTT. Translating it yields CASSIGGSTDTQYF.

The genes are TRBV5-1 and TRBJ2-1; TRBD2 agrees at 10 bases. Unmatched junction bases numbered 0, after V lost 4 bases and J lost 8 bases. Germline V gene sequence: CDR1 SGHRS, CDR2 YFSETQ. This CDR3 region has 12 residues. CDR3 nucleotides: TGCGCCAGCAGCCTAGCGGGGGATGAGCAGTTCTTC. Translation: CASSLAGDEQFF.

This chain links TRBV7-6 with TRBJ2-3; TRBD2 aligns across 9 bases. The CDR3 is made up of 17 amino acids. Germline trimming cut 5 bases from V and 7 bases from J; bases unmatched to any gene: 16. Germline V gene data show CDR1 as SGHVS and CDR2 as FNYEAQ. CDR3 DNA sequence: TGTGCCAGCAGCCCGCCGAGGGGCGGGAGGGCCGGAAATACGCAGTATTTT. Protein sequence: CASSPPRGGRAGNTQYF.

The chain carries TRBV9 and TRBJ2-7; unclear D gene. The CDR3 runs 16 residues. Germline V gene lookup returns CDR1 SGDLS and CDR2 YYNGEE. V lost 4 bases and J lost 0, with 17 bases in between. CDR3 protein: CASSRLSGPNSYEQYF. CDR3 sequence (DNA): TGTGCCAGCAGCCGCCTTTCTGGGCCGAACTCCTACGAGCAGTACTTC.